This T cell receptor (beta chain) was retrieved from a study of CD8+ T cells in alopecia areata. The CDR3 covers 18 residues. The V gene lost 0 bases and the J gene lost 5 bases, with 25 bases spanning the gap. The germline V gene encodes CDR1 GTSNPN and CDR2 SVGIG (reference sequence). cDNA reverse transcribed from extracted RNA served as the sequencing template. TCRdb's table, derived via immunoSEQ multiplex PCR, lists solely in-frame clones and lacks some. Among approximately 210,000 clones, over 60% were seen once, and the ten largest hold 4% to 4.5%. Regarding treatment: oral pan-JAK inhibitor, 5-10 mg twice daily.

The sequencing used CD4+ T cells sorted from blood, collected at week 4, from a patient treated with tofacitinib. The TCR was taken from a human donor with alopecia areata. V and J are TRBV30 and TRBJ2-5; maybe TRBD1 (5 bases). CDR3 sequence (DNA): TGTGCCTGGAGTGTACAACCCTTACGGTCAGGGCTACGGGAGACCCAGTACTTC. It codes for CAWSVQPLRSGLRETQYF.